This note documents a single TCR beta chain sequence. The antigen remains unidentified. Profiled with immunoSEQ multiplex PCR; TCRdb holds only in-frame clones, not every one. The table includes under 65,000 clones, almost 95% detected once. The data were taken from a study of graft-versus-host responses after intestinal transplantation. Study in general: Each patient got anti-thymocyte globulin induction, then tacrolimus and steroids for about 3 years. Study-wide results and caveats: Recipient marrow showed GvH clones, some seen first in ileum or blood. Within the allografts of patients who had graft-donor T cell macrochimerism, graft-versus-host to host-versus-graft clonal ratios were high. Early after transplant, HvG declines were associated with peak levels of circulating GvH clones.

V lost 2 bases, J lost 3 bases, and 2 bases stayed unmatched. The CDR3 has 14 residues. Germline V gene sequence: CDR1 SGHTA, CDR2 FQGTGA. V and J are TRBV7-3 and TRBJ2-3; 7 nucleotides line up with TRBD2. The receptor's source is a human donor who was the organ donor for an intestinal transplant. This material consisted of unstimulated CD4+ T cells sorted from spleen or lymph node cells, taken before transplant. CDR3 coding DNA: TGTGCCAGCAGCTTACAGGGAGGGACAGATACGCAGTATTTT. Its protein product is CASSLQGGTDTQYF.